The 14 T cell receptor beta chains below come from one sample, sequenced in a study of identical twins (dated by TCRdb to about 2016). Library prep was done by 5' RACE. TCRdb records Illumina HiSeq 2000 as the sequencer. Using fastp at Q25 and MiXCR, TCRdb reprocessed the public reads and kept productive beta chains. Rows with one shared CDR3 protein collapse into an entry with the most common genes and DNA. This sample comprises 1.5 million to 2 million distinct CDR3 sequences, less than 40% of them detected only once. The ten biggest clones cover 0.27% of the sample. The source material was cord blood. The receptors come from a newborn girl in good health.

V is TRBV7-2 and J is TRBJ2-1, with 13 bases identical to TRBD2. With 3 bases clipped from V and 12 bases from J, the junction kept 14 bases outside the gene matches. The CDR3 length is 17 residues. From germline, CDR1 is SGHTA and CDR2 FQGNSA. DNA of the CDR3: TGTGCCAGCAGCTTGCAGACTAGCGGGGGGTTCACAGATACGCAGTTCTTC. This gives the protein CASSLQTSGGFTDTQFF.

This clonotype has more than one count but fewer than ten. The chain is built from TRBV28 and TRBJ1-5; D uncertain. The CDR3 totals 15 residues. V was pared by 1 base and J by 7 bases, with 14 bases between. From germline, CDR1 is MDHEN and CDR2 SYDVKM. The chain's CDR3 is CASSLYLGSGQPQHF. CDR3 DNA: TGTGCCAGCAGTTTATATTTGGGGTCAGGCCAGCCCCAGCATTTT.

This clonotype was observed at least ten times. The chain recombines TRBV28 with TRBJ2-1, with D hard to call. CDR3 length equals 14 residues. Germline V gene sequence: CDR1 MDHEN, CDR2 SYDVKM. Between the trimmed V and J ends, which lost 3 bases and 2 bases, there was a span of 8 bases. This CDR3 is CASSFYGAYNEQFF. In nucleotides, the CDR3 is TGTGCCAGCAGTTTCTATGGCGCCTACAATGAGCAGTTCTTC. The full variable domain, its missing parts supplied by reference TRBV28 and TRBJ2-1, is DVKVTQSSRYLVKRTGEKVFLECVQDMDHENMFWYRQDPGLGLRLIYFSYDVKMKEKGDIPEGYSVSREKKERFSLILESASTNQTSMYLCASSFYGAYNEQFFGPGTRLTVL.

The chain carries TRBV14 and TRBJ2-3; tentative D call: TRBD1 (5 bases). Trimming pared 1 base from V and 9 bases from J, leaving 11 bases between. Germline lookup yields CDR1 SGHDN and CDR2 FVKESK. The CDR3 spans 13 residues. For the CDR3, the DNA is TGTGCCAGCAGCCAAGGTGGGGCCTCAACGCAGTATTTT. This sequence encodes CASSQGGASTQYF.

In this sample, this clonotype turned up a few times. The chain employs TRBV25-1 and TRBJ2-4, with TRBD2 as a possible D gene (5 bases). Germline values: CDR1 MGHDK, CDR2 SYGVNS. The CDR3 totals 15 residues. Trimming took off 0 bases at V and 0 bases at J, with 6 bases between the two ends. The CDR3 DNA is TGTGCCAGCAGTGAATACGGGGAAGCCAAAAACATTCAGTACTTC. This codes for CASSEYGEAKNIQYF. The entire variable domain, with the rest obtained from reference TRBV25-1 and TRBJ2-4, is as follows: EADIYQTPRYLVIGTGKKITLECSQTMGHDKMYWYQQDPGMELHLIHYSYGVNSTEKGDLSSESTVSRIRTEHFPLTLESARPSHTSQYLCASSEYGEAKNIQYFGAGTRLSVL.

This chain links TRBV24-1 with TRBJ1-2, with D unresolved. Deletions cut 5 bases from V and 2 bases from J, with 8 bases between. This CDR3 region has 13 residues. CDR1 is KGHDR, CDR2 SFDVKD, per germline. CDR3 nucleotide sequence: TGTGCCACCAGTGGAAGAGGGAACTATGGCTACACCTTC. Its protein is CATSGRGNYGYTF.

This clonotype was counted a few times. The CDR3 DNA reads TGTGCCAGCAGCCAAGATAAGGCTAGTCACTACGAGCAGTACTTC. This translates into CASSQDKASHYEQYF. The chain joins TRBV4-2 to TRBJ2-4; D is unclear. TRBJ2-7 matches the DNA end more closely, so the J call is doubtful. CDR3 length: 15 amino acids. Looked up from germline, CDR1 is LGHNA and CDR2 is YNFKEQ.

This clonotype was observed a few times. This chain joins TRBV29-1 and TRBJ2-1; no clear D. V was pared by 6 bases and J by 7 bases, with 13 bases between. The CDR3 runs 12 residues. Germline CDR1 SQVTM, CDR2 ANQGSEA. CDR3: CSVPITVNEQFF. CDR3 bases: TGCAGCGTCCCCATAACGGTGAATGAGCAGTTCTTC.

The V call is TRBV7-9, the J call TRBJ2-1, with 7 bases that match TRBD2. The CDR3 has 14 amino acids. With V trimmed by 8 bases and J by 10 bases, 14 bases remained unmatched. CDR1 and CDR2 (germline): SEHNR, FQNEAQ (reference sequence). This CDR3 reads CASQLGAGVSEQFF. CDR3 DNA: TGTGCCAGCCAATTAGGGGCGGGGGTCAGCGAGCAGTTCTTC.

Many counts were recorded for this clonotype. This chain connects TRBV12-5 to TRBJ2-3; D gene ambiguous. This CDR3 has 16 residues. The germline V gene has CDR1 LGHNT and CDR2 FRNRAP. V lost 0 bases, J lost 0 bases, and 10 bases lay in between. The CDR3 region is CASGLVLGESTDTQYF. CDR3 coding DNA: TGTGCTAGTGGTTTGGTACTTGGGGAAAGCACAGATACGCAGTATTTT.

In this sample, this clonotype turned up a few times. This chain joins TRBV7-2 and TRBJ2-3; D not certain. The CDR3 spans 14 residues. The V end was cut by 2 bases, the J end by 4 bases, with 10 bases between. Germline CDR1 is SGHTA and CDR2 is FQGNSA. In DNA form, the CDR3 reads TGTGCCAGCAGCTTACAACGTCCCCCAGATACGCAGTATTTT. Translation gives CASSLQRPPDTQYF.

On this clonotype: One junction end does not reproduce the germline sequence, and a read error may be involved. V and J are TRBV10-3 and TRBJ2-5; the match to TRBD2 covers 12 bases. Germline CDR1 is ENHRY and CDR2 is SYGVKD. The CDR3 contains 17 residues. The CDR3 protein is CAVSSGLAGLLQETQYF. DNA for the CDR3: TGTGCCGTCAGTTCAGGACTAGCGGGGTTACTCCAAGAGACCCAGTACTTC.

The chain links TRBV4-2 to TRBJ1-1; maybe TRBD1 (5 bases). The length of the CDR3 is 18 residues. V was shortened by 6 bases and J by 3 bases, with 26 bases between the two germline ends. Germline V gene data show CDR1 as LGHNA and CDR2 as YNFKEQ. The CDR3 DNA sequence: TGTGCCAGCAGTCAACCTCTAGGGGTTACCAACAGACACACTGAAGCTTTCTTT. Amino acid sequence: CASSQPLGVTNRHTEAFF.

The chain uses TRBV28 and TRBJ1-2; TRBD1 might be the D (5 bases). V dropped 3 bases and J dropped 5 bases, with 16 bases sitting between them. CDR3 length: 15 amino acids. Germline CDR1 is MDHEN and CDR2 is SYDVKM. CDR3: CASSFGGRVGYGYTF. The CDR3 coding sequence is TGTGCCAGCAGTTTTGGAGGCAGGGTAGGATATGGCTACACCTTC.